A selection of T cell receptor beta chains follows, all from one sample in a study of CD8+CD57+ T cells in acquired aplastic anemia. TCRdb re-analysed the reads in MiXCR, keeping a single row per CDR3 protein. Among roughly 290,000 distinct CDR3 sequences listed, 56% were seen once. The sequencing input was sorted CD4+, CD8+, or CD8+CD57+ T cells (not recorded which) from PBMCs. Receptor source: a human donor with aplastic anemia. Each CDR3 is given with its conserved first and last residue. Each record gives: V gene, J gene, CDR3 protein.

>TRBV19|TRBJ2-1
CASSKGLAGAPSYNEQFF
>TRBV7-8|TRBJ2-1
CASSLRPGGLSSYNEQFF
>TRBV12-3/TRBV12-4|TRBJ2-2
CASTKLTGTGELFF
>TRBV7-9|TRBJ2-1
CASSLVALAGGPGEQFF
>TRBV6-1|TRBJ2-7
CASSEETGDYEQYF
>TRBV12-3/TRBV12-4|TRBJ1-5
CASSLRQGASQPQHF
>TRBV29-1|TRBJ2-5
CSVRYVGIGFQETQYF
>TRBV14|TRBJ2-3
CASSQDGGRTDTQYF
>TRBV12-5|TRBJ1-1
CASGLVLSVANTEAFF
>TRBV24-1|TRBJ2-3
CATSEMTSGRADTDTQYF
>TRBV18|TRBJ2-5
CASSPPGTDGKTQYF
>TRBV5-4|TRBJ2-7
CASSFGLALYEQYF
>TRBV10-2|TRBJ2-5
CASKGLETQYF
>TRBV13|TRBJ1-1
CASSLRQGPRLNTEAFF
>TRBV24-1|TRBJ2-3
CATSDSVVGRQYF
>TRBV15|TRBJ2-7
CATSRAELAGASYEQYF